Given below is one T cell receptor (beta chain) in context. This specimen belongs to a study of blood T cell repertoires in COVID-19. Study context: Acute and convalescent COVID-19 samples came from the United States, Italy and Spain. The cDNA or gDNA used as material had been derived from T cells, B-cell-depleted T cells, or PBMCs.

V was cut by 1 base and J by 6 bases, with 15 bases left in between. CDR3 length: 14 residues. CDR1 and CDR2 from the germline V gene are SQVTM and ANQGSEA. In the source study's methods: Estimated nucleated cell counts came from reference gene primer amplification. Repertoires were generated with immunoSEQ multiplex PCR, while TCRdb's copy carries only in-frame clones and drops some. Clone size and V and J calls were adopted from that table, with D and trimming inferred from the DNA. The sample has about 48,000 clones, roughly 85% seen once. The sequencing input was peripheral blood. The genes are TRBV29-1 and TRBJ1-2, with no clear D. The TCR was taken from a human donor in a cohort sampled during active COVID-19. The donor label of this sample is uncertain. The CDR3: CSVEGREGLDGYTF. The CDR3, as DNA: TGCAGCGTTGAAGGTAGAGAGGGTTTGGATGGCTACACCTTC.